Detailed here is one T cell receptor beta chain. These data belong to a study of blood T cell repertoires in COVID-19. Across the whole study: Some COVID-19 samples were acute and others convalescent; all came from the United States, Italy and Spain.

This CDR3 has 17 amino acids. V lost 8 bases and J lost 5; bases outside the gene matches: 14. Germline CDR1 reads MDHEN; CDR2 reads SYDVKM. Method: immunoSEQ multiplex PCR; TCRdb's copy keeps in-frame clones and lacks some. This sample has fewer than 200,000 clones, with 79% found just once. Sequencing was carried out using peripheral blood. The chain carries TRBV28 and TRBJ2-1; 11 bases align to TRBD2. The clonotype comes from a woman aged 60-75 years with COVID-19, enrolled during active disease. CDR3 amino acids: CASPFNSSSGGNNEQFF. The CDR3 nucleotides read TGTGCCAGCCCATTCAACAGCTCTAGCGGGGGGAACAATGAGCAGTTCTTC.